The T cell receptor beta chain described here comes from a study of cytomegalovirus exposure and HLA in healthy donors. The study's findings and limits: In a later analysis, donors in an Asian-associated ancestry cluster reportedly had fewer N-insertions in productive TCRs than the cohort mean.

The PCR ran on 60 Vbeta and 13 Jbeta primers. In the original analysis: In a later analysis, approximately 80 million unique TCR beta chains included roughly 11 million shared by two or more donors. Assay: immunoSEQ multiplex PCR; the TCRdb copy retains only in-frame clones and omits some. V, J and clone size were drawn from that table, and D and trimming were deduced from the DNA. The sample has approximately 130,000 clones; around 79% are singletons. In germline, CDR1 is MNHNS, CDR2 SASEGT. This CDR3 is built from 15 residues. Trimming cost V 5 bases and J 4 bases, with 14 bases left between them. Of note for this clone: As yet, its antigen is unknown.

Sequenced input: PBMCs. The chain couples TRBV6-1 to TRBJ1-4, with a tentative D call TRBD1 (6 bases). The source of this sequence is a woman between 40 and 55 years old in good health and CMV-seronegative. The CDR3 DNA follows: TGTGCCAGCAGTCAAAACAGGGCTGGTAATGAAAAACTGTTTTTT. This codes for CASSQNRAGNEKLFF.